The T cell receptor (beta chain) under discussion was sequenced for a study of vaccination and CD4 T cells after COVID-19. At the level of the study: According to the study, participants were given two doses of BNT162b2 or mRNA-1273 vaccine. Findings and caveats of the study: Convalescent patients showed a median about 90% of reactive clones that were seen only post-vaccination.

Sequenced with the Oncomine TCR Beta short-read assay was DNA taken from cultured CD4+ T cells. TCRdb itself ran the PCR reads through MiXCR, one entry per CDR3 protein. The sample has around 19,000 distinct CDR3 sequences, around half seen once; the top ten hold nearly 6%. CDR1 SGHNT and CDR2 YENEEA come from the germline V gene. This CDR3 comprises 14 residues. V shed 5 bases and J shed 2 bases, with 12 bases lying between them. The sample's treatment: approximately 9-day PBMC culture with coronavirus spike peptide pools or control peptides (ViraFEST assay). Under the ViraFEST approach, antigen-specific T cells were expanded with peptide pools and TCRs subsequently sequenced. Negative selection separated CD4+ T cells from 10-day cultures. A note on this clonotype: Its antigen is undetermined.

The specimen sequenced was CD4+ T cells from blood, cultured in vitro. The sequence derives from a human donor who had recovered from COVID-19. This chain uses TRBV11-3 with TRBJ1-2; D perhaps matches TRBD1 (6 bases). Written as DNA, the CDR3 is TGTGCCAGCAGCCCCAGGACAGTCAACTATGGCTACACCTTC. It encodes CASSPRTVNYGYTF. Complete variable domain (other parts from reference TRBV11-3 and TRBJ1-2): EAGVVQSPRYKIIEKKQPVAFWCNPISGHNTLYWYLQNLGQGPELLIRYENEEAVDDSQLPKDRFSAERLKGVDSTLKIQPAELGDSAVYLCASSPRTVNYGYTFGSGTRLTVV.